This T cell receptor beta chain came from a study of blood T cell repertoires in COVID-19. Across the whole study: Sites across the United States, Italy and Spain contributed samples from acute and convalescent COVID-19.

Germline values: CDR1 SGHRS, CDR2 YFSETQ. CDR3 size: 16 residues. The V and J ends lost 0 bases and 4 bases respectively, with 14 bases between them. Sequencing was performed with immunoSEQ multiplex PCR; in TCRdb, only in-frame clones are kept and a portion is missing. The sample consists of 150,000 to 200,000 clones, roughly 85% of them appearing once. The rearrangement uses TRBV5-1 and TRBJ1-3; no reliable D call. The origin of this receptor is a woman younger than 35 who had recovered from COVID-19. The sample consisted of PBMCs or T cells enriched from blood (not recorded which). CDR3 coding DNA: TGCGCCAGCAGCTTGGATCTACCCGGGAGCGGAAACACCATATATTTT. As protein: CASSLDLPGSGNTIYF.